In this sample, the clone carrying this TCR beta chain turned up many times. The data are from a study of T cells in Graves' hyperthyroidism and ophthalmopathy. PBMCs were derived from roughly 9.6 ml fresh peripheral blood. The germline CDR1 and CDR2 sequences are SGHRS and YFSETQ. The CDR3 has 15 residues. Trimming pared 4 bases from V and 1 base from J, leaving 11 bases between. Regions amplified from RNA transcripts were the TCR beta CDR3 regions. The TCR CDR3 was amplified in a first-round RT-PCR using the HTBI primer set. TCRdb redid the calling of the multiplex PCR reads with MiXCR, one entry per CDR3 protein. The sample has 300,000 or so distinct CDR3 sequences; around 16% are singletons.

Sequencing input: blood. This receptor was obtained from a man aged 25-45 years with Graves' hyperthyroidism. This rearrangement joins TRBV5-1 to TRBJ2-2, with D perhaps matching TRBD1 (7 bases). The CDR3 coding sequence is TGCGCCAGCAGCGATCAGGGGGGGAACACCGGGGAGCTGTTTTTT. Residues: CASSDQGGNTGELFF.